This T cell receptor (beta chain) was documented in a study of naive and memory T cell subsets. Whole-study results and caveats: Diversity fell and Gini index rose from naive through CM, EM, EMRA. Each distinct alpha or beta sequence counts as one clonotype. Naive and memory repertoire findings lacked a ground truth for validation.

Two oligonucleotides, mixed equimolar, formed the beta constant-region primer covering TRBC1 and TRBC2. Ligated cDNA was amplified by four rounds of PCR with nested alpha and beta constant-region primers and SP2. An oligonucleotide with the SP2 primer and a 12-nucleotide UMI was ligated to the cDNA 3' end. MiXCR, run by TCRdb on the UMI-ligation and nested PCR reads, gives a single entry per CDR3 protein. Of 100,000 to 150,000 distinct CDR3 sequences listed, 35% to 40% are singletons. To note about this clonotype: Its antigen is still unknown.

Germline V gives CDR1 SGHRS, CDR2 YFSETQ. J was trimmed by 0 bases and V by 4 bases; bases with no gene match: 8. The CDR3 is made up of 18 amino acids. The sequencing sample was made of central memory CD4+ T cells from blood. This rearrangement joins TRBV5-1 to TRBJ2-4; 12 bases fit TRBD1. The receptor was derived from a human donor in good health. CDR3 in DNA: TGCGCCAGCAGCCTGGGACAGGGGGCCGGTAAAGCCAAAAACATTCAGTACTTC. As protein: CASSLGQGAGKAKNIQYF.